The 24 T cell receptor beta chains given below trace back to one sample, sequenced in a study of identifying expanded T cells in peripheral blood. Profiled with immunoSEQ multiplex PCR; TCRdb holds only in-frame clones, not every one. The repertoire holds fewer than 85,000 clones, with about 89% as singletons. Sequences were obtained from blood. All receptors derive from a person aged 18-70 years in good health.

This chain links TRBV29-1 with TRBJ1-3, with TRBD1 matching 9 bases. The CDR3 extends over 14 amino acids. CDR1 is SQVTM and CDR2 is ANQGSEA in the germline V gene. J was trimmed by 5 bases and V by 6 bases; bases with no gene match: 8. The CDR3 protein is CSVEPGQGRNTIYF. CDR3 in DNA: TGCAGCGTGGAACCGGGACAGGGACGAAACACCATATATTTT.

This chain joins TRBV19 and TRBJ1-4; D may be TRBD1 (5 bases). Germline loops: CDR1 LNHDA, CDR2 SQIVND (reference sequence). This CDR3 region has 15 residues. Between the trimmed V and J ends, which lost 4 bases and 5 bases, there was a span of 14 bases. The CDR3 region has the DNA TGTGCCAGTAGTAGGTCGGGACTGGAAAATGAAAAACTGTTTTTT. Encoded protein: CASSRSGLENEKLFF.

The genes are TRBV5-1 and TRBJ1-6; 10 bases agree with TRBD1. The junction had 7 bases not matched to a gene; V was cut back by 3 bases and J by 7 bases. CDR3 length equals 16 residues. CDR1 and CDR2 from the germline V gene are SGHRS and YFSETQ. The CDR3 spells CASSSTGQGGNSPLHF. The CDR3 DNA is TGCGCCAGCAGCTCTACAGGACAGGGGGGGAATTCACCCCTCCACTTT.

The V call is TRBV9, the J call TRBJ2-5, with D perhaps matching TRBD2 (5 bases). The CDR3 has 16 amino acids. Trimming left V 2 bases short and J 1 base short, with 15 bases between. Germline V lookup: CDR1 SGDLS, CDR2 YYNGEE. In DNA form, the CDR3 reads TGTGCCAGCAGCGTGGGCGGAGGTAGCGCCCAAGAGACCCAGTACTTC. Translating gives CASSVGGGSAQETQYF.

This chain uses TRBV11-2 with TRBJ2-2; 9 nucleotides align to TRBD2. The trim removed 10 bases at V and 0 bases at J, leaving 6 bases unmatched. This CDR3 region has 15 residues. In germline, CDR1 is SGHAT, CDR2 FQNNGV. The CDR3 protein is CATTSGGTNTGELFF. The CDR3 nucleotides are TGTGCCACGACGAGCGGGGGGACGAACACCGGGGAGCTGTTTTTT.

This chain links TRBV19 with TRBJ1-4, with 7 bases identical to TRBD1. CDR3 length: 16 residues. Germline trimming cut 5 bases from V and 8 bases from J; bases unmatched to any gene: 14. Germline V CDR1 and CDR2: LNHDA, SQIVND (reference sequence). The CDR3 sequence is CASSPAGGRGTEKLFF. The CDR3 DNA sequence: TGTGCCAGTAGTCCGGCGGGGGGCAGGGGGACCGAAAAACTGTTTTTT.

The chain has TRBV7-2 and TRBJ2-7, with no clear D. This CDR3 spans 13 amino acids. Trimming took 3 bases from V and 0 from J, leaving 6 bases between them. Germline CDR1 is SGHTA and CDR2 is FQGNSA. The CDR3 reads CASSFVGSYEQYF. CDR3 DNA: TGTGCCAGCAGCTTTGTCGGCTCCTACGAGCAGTACTTC.

In this sample, this clone turned up once. The chain is built from TRBV7-8 and TRBJ2-5; D is unresolved. The end of the DNA fits TRBJ2-7 better, so the J call may be wrong. CDR1 is SGHVS and CDR2 is FQNEAQ in the germline V gene. The length of the CDR3 is 12 residues. The CDR3 DNA sequence: TGTGCCAGCAGCTTAGTTGGCTACGAGCAGTACTTC. This encodes CASSLVGYEQYF.

The chain has TRBV28 and TRBJ2-7, with a weak D call TRBD2 (5 bases). In germline, CDR1 is MDHEN, CDR2 SYDVKM. The CDR3 consists of 12 residues. Trimming left V 3 bases short and J 7 bases short, with 10 bases between. This CDR3 is CASSFERREQYF. The DNA of the CDR3 is TGTGCCAGCAGTTTTGAGCGGCGGGAGCAGTACTTC.

This chain connects TRBV13 to TRBJ2-5; TRBD1 might be the D (6 bases). This CDR3 region has 17 residues. Trimming took off 5 bases at V and 2 bases at J, with 21 bases between the two ends. Germline assignment: CDR1 PRHDT and CDR2 FYEKMQ (reference sequence). The CDR3 DNA follows: TGTGCCAGCAGCCCCAGTGGGACGGACAGCGGTCAAGAGACCCAGTACTTC. As protein: CASSPSGTDSGQETQYF.

The chain combines TRBV5-1 with TRBJ2-2, with 7 positions matching TRBD2. J was trimmed by 4 bases and V by 0 bases; bases with no gene match: 9. The CDR3 spans 17 residues. Germline V gene lookup returns CDR1 SGHRS and CDR2 YFSETQ. The CDR3, as DNA: TGCGCCAGCAGCTTGGTCCTAGCGGACCGCGGCACCGGGGAGCTGTTTTTT. Protein: CASSLVLADRGTGELFF.

J is TRBJ2-5 and V is TRBV5-6; 9 bases fit TRBD2. The CDR3 contains 15 residues. J was trimmed by 5 bases and V by 5 bases; bases with no gene match: 10. The germline V gene encodes CDR1 SGHDT and CDR2 YYEEEE. Here the CDR3 DNA reads TGTGCCAGCAGTCCGACTAGCGGAGCTGGGGAGACCCAGTACTTC. This gives the protein CASSPTSGAGETQYF.

The rearrangement joins TRBV30 to TRBJ2-5; weak D call: TRBD1 (5 bases). CDR1 is GTSNPN, CDR2 SVGIG, per germline (reference sequence). The V end was cut by 1 base, the J end by 4 bases, with 7 bases between. This CDR3 region has 12 residues. Here the CDR3 DNA reads TGTGCCTGGAGTGGGGGCCGAGAGACCCAGTACTTC. It yields the protein CAWSGGRETQYF. Drawing the rest from reference TRBV30 and TRBJ2-5, the complete variable domain is SQTIHQWPATLVQPVGSPLSLECTVEGTSNPNLYWYRQAAGRGLQLLFYSVGIGQISSEVPQNLSASRPQDRQFILSSKKLLLSDSGFYLCAWSGGRETQYFGPGTRLLVL.

This clone was seen just once. This chain joins TRBV4-3 and TRBJ2-7; 7 bases match TRBD1. This CDR3 spans 13 amino acids. CDR1 LGHNA and CDR2 YSLEER come from the germline V gene. The V and J ends lost 3 bases and 5 bases, in that order; junction bases with no gene match: 4. The CDR3, as DNA: TGCGCCAGCAGCCACCACACAGGGGACGAGCAGTACTTC. It is translated as CASSHHTGDEQYF.

The chain recombines TRBV7-2 with TRBJ1-5; D uncertain. The V end was cut by 5 bases, the J end by 4 bases, with 12 bases between. The CDR3 length is 14 residues. CDR1 is SGHTA, CDR2 FQGNSA, per germline. The CDR3 here is CASSSEPVNQPQHF. The DNA for the CDR3 is TGTGCCAGCAGCAGTGAACCAGTGAATCAGCCCCAGCATTTT.

The chain uses TRBV6-1 and TRBJ2-7; D gene unclear. Germline CDR1 is MNHNS and CDR2 is SASEGT. V dropped 6 bases and J dropped 2 bases, with 14 bases sitting between them. The CDR3 covers 14 residues. The CDR3 spells CASSLGRTAYEQYF. For the CDR3, the DNA is TGTGCCAGCAGCCTTGGACGGACCGCCTACGAGCAGTACTTC.

This clone has a single count. The gene calls are TRBV7-2 and TRBJ2-5; D uncertain. With the DNA end fitting TRBJ2-7 better, the J assignment may be wrong. Germline loops: CDR1 SGHTA, CDR2 FQGNSA. This CDR3 spans 14 amino acids. CDR3 sequence reads: CASSLGSADYEQYF. Written as DNA, the CDR3 is TGTGCCAGCAGCTTAGGATCGGCGGACTACGAGCAGTACTTC.

The chain employs TRBV6-5 and TRBJ2-2, with D perhaps TRBD1 (5 bases). The CDR3 sequence is 12 residues long. Germline assignment: CDR1 MNHEY and CDR2 SVGAGI. The CDR3 here is CAHLQVTGELFF. The DNA for the CDR3 is TGTGCGCATCTACAGGTGACCGGGGAGCTGTTTTTT.

The chain employs TRBV5-6 and TRBJ2-1; perhaps TRBD1 as D (5 bases). Germline loops: CDR1 SGHDT, CDR2 YYEEEE. The CDR3 covers 16 residues. Between the trimmed V and J ends, which lost 0 bases and 2 bases, there was a span of 12 bases. The DNA of the CDR3 is TGTGCCAGCAGCTTGGATGGCAGGGTGACCTACAATGAGCAGTTCTTC. It specifies CASSLDGRVTYNEQFF.

The gene calls are TRBV7-2 and TRBJ1-1; the D is unclear. Germline lookup yields CDR1 SGHTA and CDR2 FQGNSA. CDR3 length: 12 residues. V shed 4 bases and J shed 7 bases, with 10 bases lying between them. CDR3 sequence: CASSSGVREAFF. Here the CDR3 DNA reads TGTGCCAGCAGCTCTGGCGTGCGTGAAGCTTTCTTT.

The rearrangement uses TRBV7-8 and TRBJ2-7, with 8 bases aligning to TRBD1. Trimming at V came to 5 bases and at J to 0 bases, leaving 6 bases not matched to a gene. From germline, CDR1 is SGHVS and CDR2 FQNEAQ. The CDR3 spans 15 residues. The CDR3 reads CASSPNRGNSYEQYF. CDR3 DNA sequence: TGTGCCAGCAGCCCCAACAGGGGGAACTCCTACGAGCAGTACTTC.

V usage is TRBV30 and J usage is TRBJ1-1; no clear D. This CDR3 region has 13 residues. CDR1 is GTSNPN, CDR2 SVGIG, per germline (reference sequence). Trimming took off 0 bases at V and 3 bases at J, with 8 bases between the two ends. The CDR3 sequence is CAWSVQADTEAFF. The CDR3 coding sequence is TGTGCCTGGAGTGTCCAGGCGGACACTGAAGCTTTCTTT.

The V and J genes are TRBV10-3 and TRBJ1-2; D not resolved. The V gene's germline CDR1 is ENHRY and CDR2 SYGVKD. This CDR3 is 14 amino acids long. V dropped 0 bases and J dropped 8 bases, with 13 bases sitting between them. In DNA, the CDR3 is TGTGCCATCAGTGAGTCGGGCCCCGCGGGGGGCTACACCTTC. This codes for CAISESGPAGGYTF.

The table lists this clone with a few counts. This chain connects TRBV29-1 to TRBJ1-1; D is possibly TRBD1 (6 bases). V lost 7 bases and J lost 5, with 14 bases in between. Germline V gene data show CDR1 as SQVTM and CDR2 as ANQGSEA. CDR3 length: 12 amino acids. The CDR3 here is CSADRSYTEAFF. For the CDR3, the DNA is TGCAGCGCCGACAGGAGTTATACTGAAGCTTTCTTT.